This is a list of T cell receptor beta chains from one sample in a study of blood T cell repertoires in COVID-19. Sequencing was performed with immunoSEQ multiplex PCR; in TCRdb, only in-frame clones are kept and a portion is missing. The repertoire has a few hundred thousand clones, roughly 84% of them found once; the top ten carry 1.5%. Sequencing input: peripheral blood. These receptors were collected from a woman between 35 and 50 years old who had recovered from COVID-19. CDR3s include the opening cysteine and the closing phenylalanine or tryptophan. D genes are given only for firm matches. For some rows the clone size is stated as once, few or many, or as a class when expanded; others skip it.

CDR3 DNA,CDR3 protein,J gene,D gene,V gene,clone size
TGTGCCAGCAGATCGGGGGGCCGGACCGGGGAGCTGTTTTTT,CASRSGGRTGELFF,TRBJ2-2,.,TRBV7-9,.
TGTGCCAGCAGCTTCCAGGCCAACTATAATTCACCCCTCCACTTT,CASSFQANYNSPLHF,TRBJ1-6,.,TRBV5-6,.
TGTGCCAGCTCACCCGGGACAGGGGGATATGGCTACACCTTC,CASSPGTGGYGYTF,TRBJ1-2,TRBD1,TRBV18,.
TGTGCCAGCAGTTTCGGTACAGAGGGTACTGAAGCTTTCTTT,CASSFGTEGTEAFF,TRBJ1-1,.,TRBV27,.
TGTGCCAGCAGCTTAAATTGGCAGGGGACGTGGGAGCAGTACTTC,CASSLNWQGTWEQYF,TRBJ2-7,.,TRBV11-2,.
TGTGCCAGCAGTGAAGCAATAGCGGGTCCCAGCACAGATACGCAGTATTTT,CASSEAIAGPSTDTQYF,TRBJ2-3,TRBD2,TRBV6-1,.
TGTGCCAGCAGCTTAGAACTAGCGGGGGCCCTTTCCTACAATGAGCAGTTCTTC,CASSLELAGALSYNEQFF,TRBJ2-1,TRBD2,TRBV11-2,.
TGTGCCAGCGGAAGGGGTACCTCCTATAATTCACCCCTCCACTTT,CASGRGTSYNSPLHF,TRBJ1-6,.,TRBV6-5,.
TGTGCCAGCAGCCAAGCGGGAGGAAACACCATATATTTT,CASSQAGGNTIYF,TRBJ1-3,.,TRBV3-1/TRBV3-2,.
TGTGCCAGCAACACCCGCATGTCGGGAAACACCATATATTTT,CASNTRMSGNTIYF,TRBJ1-3,.,TRBV11-2,.
TGTGCCACCTCGGAGCTCGTTTCTAACTATGGCTACACCTTC,CATSELVSNYGYTF,TRBJ1-2,.,TRBV10-3,.
TGTGCCAGTAGTATCGCGGGCTGGGTTGCAACTAATGAAAAACTGTTTTTT,CASSIAGWVATNEKLFF,TRBJ1-4,.,TRBV19,.
TGTGCCAGCAGCTCAAACTACCCCGACGAGCAGTACTTC,CASSSNYPDEQYF,TRBJ2-7,.,TRBV11-2,.
TGTGCCAGCAGTGATTGGGGGGTGGTTGGCTACACCTTC,CASSDWGVVGYTF,TRBJ1-2,.,TRBV6-1,once
TGTGCCAGTAGTCCCACTGGGGACAGCACTGAAGCTTTCTTT,CASSPTGDSTEAFF,TRBJ1-1,TRBD1,TRBV19,.
TGTGCCAGCAGTGACAGGGTACTACAGCCCCAGCATTTT,CASSDRVLQPQHF,TRBJ1-5,.,TRBV6-1,few
TGTGCCAGCAGCTTGGGGGGCAGGGCCTATGGCTACACCTTC,CASSLGGRAYGYTF,TRBJ1-2,.,TRBV5-5,few
TGTGCCAGCAGCGACATTTCCTACGAGCAGTACTTC,CASSDISYEQYF,TRBJ2-7,.,TRBV11-2,.
TGTGCCAGCAGCTTAGTAGGGACAGGGAATTCACCCCTCCACTTT,CASSLVGTGNSPLHF,TRBJ1-6,TRBD1,TRBV11-2,.
TGTGCCAGCAGGCGAAGTACTAATGAAAAACTGTTTTTT,CASRRSTNEKLFF,TRBJ1-4,.,TRBV5-8,.
TGTGCCAGAAGCTTGGATTGGTGGAATCGGGGAAAGACTGAAGCTTTCTTT,CARSLDWWNRGKTEAFF,TRBJ1-1,.,TRBV5-3,.
TGTGCCGTACGGTCAATTGAGGATTCACCCCTCCACTTT,CAVRSIEDSPLHF,TRBJ1-6,.,TRBV2,.
TGTGCCAGTAGTACGCAGGAGAACACTGAAGCTTTCTTT,CASSTQENTEAFF,TRBJ1-1,.,TRBV19,.
TGTGCCAGAAGCTGCTGGGACAGGGGAGGGACTCGTGGCACTGAAGCTTTCTTT,CARSCWDRGGTRGTEAFF,TRBJ1-1,TRBD1,TRBV5-3,few
TGCGCCAGCAGCTTGGACTATGCGTGGACAGGGGGAATTACACCCCTCCACTTT,CASSLDYAWTGGITPLHF,TRBJ1-6,TRBD1,TRBV5-1,once
TGTGCCAGCAGGGTGTACAGGGGGAGCAATCAGCCCCAGCATTTT,CASRVYRGSNQPQHF,TRBJ1-5,TRBD1,TRBV6-5,few
TGTGCCAGCGGCTGGGCCACGCAGTATTTT,CASGWATQYF,TRBJ2-3,.,TRBV6-5,.